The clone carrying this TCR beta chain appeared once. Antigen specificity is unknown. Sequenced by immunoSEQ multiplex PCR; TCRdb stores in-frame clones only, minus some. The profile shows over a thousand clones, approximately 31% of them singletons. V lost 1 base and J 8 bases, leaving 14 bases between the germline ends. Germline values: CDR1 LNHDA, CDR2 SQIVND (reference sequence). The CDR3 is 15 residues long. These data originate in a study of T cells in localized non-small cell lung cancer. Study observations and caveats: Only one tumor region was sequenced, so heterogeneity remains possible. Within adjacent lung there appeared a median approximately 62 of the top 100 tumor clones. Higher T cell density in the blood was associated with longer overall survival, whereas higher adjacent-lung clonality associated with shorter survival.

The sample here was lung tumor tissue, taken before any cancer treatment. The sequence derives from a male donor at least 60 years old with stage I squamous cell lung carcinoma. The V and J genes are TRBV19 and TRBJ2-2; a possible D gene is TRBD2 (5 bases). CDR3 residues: CASSIGLAPLGELFF. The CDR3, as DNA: TGTGCCAGTAGTATAGGCCTAGCTCCGCTAGGGGAGCTGTTTTTT. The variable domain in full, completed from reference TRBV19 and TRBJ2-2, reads DGGITQSPKYLFRKEGQNVTLSCEQNLNHDAMYWYRQDPGQGLRLIYYSQIVNDFQKGDIAEGYSVSREKKESFPLTVTSAQKNPTAFYLCASSIGLAPLGELFFGEGSRLTVL.